These 19 T cell receptor beta chains were all obtained from the same sample, sequenced in a study of technical replicates of blood from a few donors. The repertoire was sequenced with immunoSEQ multiplex PCR; TCRdb's copy has only in-frame clones and lacks some. The sample yields approximately 64,000 clones, around 85% seen once. Sequencing used PBMCs. These receptors all stem from a human donor in good health. Some clones in this sample may be carry-over from other donors' samples.

The chain has TRBV14 and TRBJ2-2, with D unclear. From germline, CDR1 is SGHDN and CDR2 FVKESK. The CDR3 is 13 amino acids. The V end was cut by 0 bases, the J end by 6 bases, with 5 bases between. The CDR3 DNA is TGTGCCAGCAGCCAAGATATTGCCGGGGAGCTGTTTTTT. The encoded protein is CASSQDIAGELFF.

This chain connects TRBV7-9 to TRBJ2-7, with 9 bases aligning to TRBD1. Germline assignment: CDR1 SEHNR and CDR2 FQNEAQ (reference sequence). J lost 4 bases, V lost 2 bases, and 12 bases had no gene match. The CDR3 runs to 17 residues. The DNA for the CDR3 is TGTGCCAGCAGCTTACCGGAAAAGGGACAGGGTCGGTACGAGCAGTACTTC. Its translation is CASSLPEKGQGRYEQYF.

The chain carries TRBV30 and TRBJ2-1, with 10 bases lining up with TRBD2. Trimming removed 1 base from V and 0 bases from J; junction bases left unmatched: 6. The germline V gene has CDR1 GTSNPN and CDR2 SVGIG (reference sequence). This CDR3 has 17 residues. The CDR3 loop is CAWSGTSGRSSYNEQFF. The DNA for the CDR3 is TGTGCCTGGAGTGGGACTAGCGGCAGGAGCTCCTACAATGAGCAGTTCTTC. The whole variable domain, remainder taken from reference TRBV30 and TRBJ2-1, is SQTIHQWPATLVQPVGSPLSLECTVEGTSNPNLYWYRQAAGRGLQLLFYSVGIGQISSEVPQNLSASRPQDRQFILSSKKLLLSDSGFYLCAWSGTSGRSSYNEQFFGPGTRLTVL.

This chain links TRBV5-1 with TRBJ1-4; D is uncertain. The ends were cut back, 7 bases at V and 6 bases at J, with 19 bases in the middle. The CDR3 sequence is 15 residues long. Germline assignment: CDR1 SGHRS and CDR2 YFSETQ. This CDR3 reads CASASTGEKYEKLFF. As DNA, the CDR3 is TGCGCCAGCGCATCAACCGGGGAGAAGTATGAAAAACTGTTTTTT.

The chain is built from TRBV9 and TRBJ2-2, with 9 bases identical to TRBD2. The CDR3 has 17 amino acids. With 3 bases clipped from V and 2 bases from J, the junction kept 8 bases outside the gene matches. Germline V gene data show CDR1 as SGDLS and CDR2 as YYNGEE. CDR3 in amino acids: CASSGSSGGVNTGELFF. The CDR3 region has the DNA TGTGCCAGCAGCGGAAGTAGCGGGGGAGTAAACACCGGGGAGCTGTTTTTT. The full variable domain, with the rest looked up from reference TRBV9 and TRBJ2-2, is DSGVTQTPKHLITATGQRVTLRCSPRSGDLSVYWYQQSLDQGLQFLIQYYNGEERAKGNILERFSAQQFPDLHSELNLSSLELGDSALYFCASSGSSGGVNTGELFFGEGSRLTVL.

The V and J genes are TRBV28 and TRBJ2-6; D is ambiguous. V dropped 5 bases and J dropped 0 bases, with 8 bases sitting between them. CDR1 is MDHEN, CDR2 SYDVKM, per germline. The CDR3 is 15 residues long. CDR3 in DNA: TGTGCCAGCAGTCCACATAACTCTGGGGCCAACGTCCTGACTTTC. This sequence encodes CASSPHNSGANVLTF. Combining the CDR3 with reference TRBV28 and TRBJ2-6 gives the whole variable domain DVKVTQSSRYLVKRTGEKVFLECVQDMDHENMFWYRQDPGLGLRLIYFSYDVKMKEKGDIPEGYSVSREKKERFSLILESASTNQTSMYLCASSPHNSGANVLTFGAGSRLTVL.

This clone is a singleton in its sample. The V gene is TRBV5-1, the J gene TRBJ2-2; D remains ambiguous. Germline V lookup: CDR1 SGHRS, CDR2 YFSETQ. The CDR3 is made up of 15 amino acids. V lost 0 bases and J lost 5, with 11 bases in between. This chain's CDR3 is CASSLELVATGELFF. The DNA for the CDR3 is TGCGCCAGCAGCTTGGAGCTAGTGGCGACCGGGGAGCTGTTTTTT.

The chain combines TRBV6-5 with TRBJ2-5; D ambiguous. The CDR3 runs 14 residues. The germline V and J ends were trimmed by 0 bases and 5 bases, with 10 bases remaining between them. Germline V gives CDR1 MNHEY, CDR2 SVGAGI. The CDR3 region is CASSYSRQSETQYF. The DNA of the CDR3 is TGTGCCAGCAGTTACTCGAGGCAGTCGGAGACCCAGTACTTC.

The chain recombines TRBV5-1 with TRBJ2-5, with unresolved D. The V gene's germline CDR1 is SGHRS and CDR2 YFSETQ. The V gene lost 4 bases and the J gene lost 3 bases, with 10 bases spanning the gap. The CDR3 runs 13 residues. The CDR3 DNA sequence: TGCGCCAGCAGCCTCGCACCAGAAGAGACCCAGTACTTC. This translates into CASSLAPEETQYF. The whole variable domain, remainder taken from reference TRBV5-1 and TRBJ2-5, is KAGVTQTPRYLIKTRGQQVTLSCSPISGHRSVSWYQQTPGQGLQFLFEYFSETQRNKGNFPGRFSGRQFSNSRSEMNVSTLELGDSALYLCASSLAPEETQYFGPGTRLLVL.

The V and J genes are TRBV5-1 and TRBJ1-1; the D gene is possibly TRBD1 (6 bases). Trimming removed 0 bases from V and 0 bases from J, with 9 bases in between. The germline V gene has CDR1 SGHRS and CDR2 YFSETQ. This CDR3 contains 15 residues. The CDR3 loop is CASSLADSLNTEAFF. Here the CDR3 DNA reads TGCGCCAGCAGCTTGGCGGACAGTTTGAACACTGAAGCTTTCTTT.

This chain links TRBV18 with TRBJ1-4, with 7 bases matching TRBD1. CDR1 is KGHSH and CDR2 is LQKENI in the germline V gene. The V segment lost 2 bases and the J segment 0 bases; nucleotides outside the gene matches: 3. The CDR3 has 16 residues. The CDR3 loop is CASSPGTESTNEKLFF. CDR3 DNA: TGTGCCAGCTCACCAGGGACAGAGTCAACTAATGAAAAACTGTTTTTT.

The chain employs TRBV14 and TRBJ2-7, with a possible D match to TRBD1 (5 bases). With 10 bases removed from V and 7 bases from J, the gap between germline ends came to 14 bases. From germline, CDR1 is SGHDN and CDR2 FVKESK. This CDR3 comprises 11 residues. CDR3 residues: CAIPTVLEQYF. Here the CDR3 DNA reads TGTGCCATTCCGACAGTCTTAGAGCAGTACTTC.

This chain connects TRBV9 to TRBJ1-2; 10 bases are a match to TRBD1. CDR3 length: 15 amino acids. V dropped 0 bases and J dropped 8; count of bases not matched to a gene: 7. Germline V gene data show CDR1 as SGDLS and CDR2 as YYNGEE. The CDR3 loop reads CASSVARQGASGYTF. CDR3 in DNA: TGTGCCAGCAGCGTAGCCCGACAGGGGGCCAGCGGCTACACCTTC.

The chain uses TRBV7-3 and TRBJ2-1, with TRBD2 identical over 13 bases. V gave up 5 bases and J gave up 10 bases; unmatched junction bases: 8. CDR1 and CDR2 (germline): SGHTA, FQGTGA. The CDR3 runs 15 residues. CDR3 bases: TGTGCCAGCAGCCCCCGACTAGCGGGAGGAGAGGAGCAGTTCTTC. Translating it yields CASSPRLAGGEEQFF.

This chain uses TRBV7-2 with TRBJ1-2; D is possibly TRBD1 (5 bases). The CDR3 totals 15 residues. CDR1 and CDR2 (germline): SGHTA, FQGNSA. Trimming left V 5 bases short and J 0 bases short, with 13 bases between. This CDR3 is CASSPGGGSNYGYTF. CDR3 DNA sequence: TGTGCCAGCAGCCCCGGGGGAGGATCTAACTATGGCTACACCTTC.

This chain connects TRBV27 to TRBJ2-1; the match to TRBD1 covers 8 bases. This CDR3 contains 16 residues. Germline V gene data show CDR1 as MNHEY and CDR2 as SMNVEV (reference sequence). V shed 5 bases and J 9 bases; nucleotides not matched to a gene: 15. CDR3 sequence reads: CASSLPTGVTLGEQFF. DNA of the CDR3: TGTGCCAGCAGTCTTCCGACAGGGGTGACCTTGGGTGAGCAGTTCTTC.

This clone occurred once. V usage is TRBV4-3 and J usage is TRBJ2-6; no clear D gene. V lost 4 bases, J lost 4 bases, and 8 bases lay in between. CDR3 length equals 14 residues. CDR1 is LGHNA and CDR2 is YSLEER in the germline V gene. The CDR3 protein is CASSPSLGANVLTF. In DNA, the CDR3 is TGCGCCAGCAGCCCCAGTCTGGGGGCCAACGTCCTGACTTTC.

CDR3 sequence: CASVYREETQYF. CDR3 nucleotides: TGTGCCAGCGTGTACAGGGAAGAGACCCAGTACTTC. The V gene is TRBV2, the J gene TRBJ2-5, with a possible D match to TRBD1 (6 bases). The CDR3 is 12 residues long. Germline V CDR1 and CDR2: SNHLY, FYNNEI. The V gene lost 8 bases and the J gene lost 3 bases, with 10 bases spanning the gap.

The rearrangement uses TRBV6-1 and TRBJ2-7; D unresolved. There are 15 residues in the CDR3. V lost 3 bases and J lost 3, with 15 bases in between. The germline V gene has CDR1 MNHNS and CDR2 SASEGT. CDR3 DNA: TGTGCCAGCAGTGACCTTAGAGCCCCTAACTACGAGCAGTACTTC. It yields the protein CASSDLRAPNYEQYF.